The 27 T cell receptor beta chains presented below share a single source sample, sequenced in a study of T cells in localized non-small cell lung cancer. Sequenced by immunoSEQ multiplex PCR; TCRdb stores in-frame clones only, minus some. This sample carries approximately 1,000 clones, about 26% of them seen once, and the ten largest clones take 15% to 20%. Specimen: normal lung tissue next to the tumor, collected before any cancer treatment. The receptors here all came from a man aged 40 to 70 with stage II lung adenocarcinoma.

This chain links TRBV11-3 with TRBJ1-3; no definite D call. In germline, CDR1 is SGHNT, CDR2 YENEEA. V gave up 1 base and J gave up 0 bases, with 10 bases separating them. The CDR3 consists of 16 residues. The CDR3 here is CASSLVGIPSGNTIYF. The CDR3 DNA follows: TGTGCCAGCAGCTTAGTGGGGATCCCCTCTGGAAACACCATATATTTT.

This clone came up a few times. This CDR3 is CSASGTGHEQYF. The CDR3 region has the DNA TGCAGCGCTTCCGGGACAGGGCACGAGCAGTACTTC. V and J are TRBV29-1 and TRBJ2-7, with TRBD1 identical over 9 bases. V lost 7 bases and J lost 5; bases outside the gene matches: 6. The CDR3 contains 12 residues. In germline, CDR1 is SQVTM, CDR2 ANQGSEA.

This sequence joins TRBV5-1 and TRBJ1-2, with no clear D. CDR1 and CDR2 from the germline V gene are SGHRS and YFSETQ. V was trimmed by 1 base and J by 4 bases, leaving 11 bases between them. The CDR3 is made up of 14 amino acids. The CDR3 region has the DNA TGCGCCAGCAGCTTGCTAGGCAGTGGCTATGGCTACACCTTC. Protein sequence: CASSLLGSGYGYTF.

There are a few counts of this clone. The genes are TRBV10-2 and TRBJ1-2, with a possible D match to TRBD1 (5 bases). Per germline, CDR1 WSHSY and CDR2 SAAADI. CDR3 length equals 14 residues. V was shortened by 3 bases and J by 8 bases, with 16 bases between the two germline ends. The CDR3 loop reads CASSEDVQGGGYTF. The CDR3 nucleotides read TGCGCCAGCAGTGAAGATGTCCAGGGTGGGGGCTACACCTTC.

This rearrangement joins TRBV6-8 to TRBJ2-1, with D tentatively TRBD2 (6 bases). CDR1 is MNHGY and CDR2 is SAAAGT in the germline V gene. V lost 10 bases to trimming and J lost 8 bases, with 18 bases between them. The CDR3 totals 13 residues. CDR3 sequence: CAIESASEDEQFF. The CDR3 DNA sequence: TGTGCCATCGAGTCGGCTAGCGAGGATGAGCAGTTCTTC.

The V and J genes are TRBV28 and TRBJ2-5; 8 nucleotides align to TRBD2. From germline, CDR1 is MDHEN and CDR2 SYDVKM. This CDR3 is built from 15 residues. The V segment lost 1 base and the J segment 1 base; nucleotides outside the gene matches: 2. The CDR3 DNA reads TGTGCCAGCAGTTTATTTGCGGGAGGCCAAGAGACCCAGTACTTC. It codes for CASSLFAGGQETQYF.

This clone was observed a handful of times. V is TRBV6-1 and J is TRBJ2-1; no clear D. CDR1 is MNHNS, CDR2 SASEGT, per germline. Trimming left V 1 base short and J 12 bases short, with 10 bases between. This CDR3 is built from 12 residues. DNA of the CDR3: TGTGCCAGCAGTGAAGGTAGGAGAGGGCAGTTCTTC. It encodes CASSEGRRGQFF.

Concerning this clone itself: At one boundary the junction diverges from the germline segment, which might be a read error. There is an ambiguous or unread base here, so the residue it gives is written X. The CDR3 protein is CASFSGVYQXTQYF. DNA for the CDR3: TGTGCCAGCTTTAGCGGAGTGTACCAAGRGACCCAGTACTTC. J is TRBJ2-5 and V is TRBV10-3; a possible D gene is TRBD2 (6 bases). This CDR3 is 14 amino acids long. Germline loops: CDR1 ENHRY, CDR2 SYGVKD.

The chain combines TRBV11-3 with TRBJ1-1; D possibly corresponds to TRBD1 (5 bases). V was cut by 5 bases and J by 1 base, with 20 bases left in between. This CDR3 contains 17 residues. From germline, CDR1 is SGHNT and CDR2 YENEEA. As DNA, the CDR3 is TGTGCCAGCAGCCCCATCGCCGGGGGGAGTACGAACACTGAAGCTTTCTTT. It translates to CASSPIAGGSTNTEAFF.

The chain uses TRBV11-3 and TRBJ2-3, with a tentative D call TRBD2 (5 bases). Per the germline V gene, CDR1 is SGHNT and CDR2 is YENEEA. The CDR3 has 14 amino acids. V was shortened by 5 bases and J by 6 bases, with 15 bases between the two germline ends. The CDR3 sequence: CASSRIGGPDTQYF. CDR3 nucleotide sequence: TGTGCCAGCAGCCGCATAGGAGGACCGGATACGCAGTATTTT.

The sample holds one count of this clone. The rearrangement uses TRBV11-3 and TRBJ2-1, with 7 bases lining up with TRBD2. In germline, CDR1 is SGHNT, CDR2 YENEEA. V lost 8 bases to trimming and J lost 2 bases; unmatched junction nucleotides: 6. The CDR3 length is 14 residues. The CDR3 coding sequence is TGTGCCAGCGCCGGTGGGAGGGCCTACAATGAGCAGTTCTTC. This codes for CASAGGRAYNEQFF. The complete variable domain, with remaining parts taken from reference TRBV11-3 and TRBJ2-1, reads EAGVVQSPRYKIIEKKQPVAFWCNPISGHNTLYWYLQNLGQGPELLIRYENEEAVDDSQLPKDRFSAERLKGVDSTLKIQPAELGDSAVYLCASAGGRAYNEQFFGPGTRLTVL.

This clone has just a few counts. The chain carries TRBV11-3 and TRBJ2-5, with D perhaps matching TRBD2 (6 bases). V was pared by 0 bases and J by 5 bases, with 10 bases between. The CDR3 is made up of 14 amino acids. The germline gives CDR1 SGHNT, CDR2 YENEEA. The CDR3 region is CASSLDPGGETQYF. In DNA, the CDR3 is TGTGCCAGCAGCTTAGATCCTGGGGGGGAGACCCAGTACTTC.

This chain joins TRBV11-3 and TRBJ2-5; TRBD1 matches at 7 bases. Germline assignment: CDR1 SGHNT and CDR2 YENEEA. CDR3 length equals 14 residues. The V segment lost 4 bases and the J segment 5 bases; nucleotides outside the gene matches: 7. CDR3 protein: CASSSQGRKETQYF. The CDR3 DNA reads as TGTGCCAGCAGCTCACAGGGGCGGAAGGAGACCCAGTACTTC.

The chain couples TRBV25-1 to TRBJ1-4; TRBD1 aligns across 7 bases. From germline, CDR1 is MGHDK and CDR2 SYGVNS. The CDR3 is made up of 14 amino acids. V lost 4 bases and J lost 4; bases outside the gene matches: 3. CDR3 loop: CASSAGQVNEKLFF. The CDR3 bases are TGTGCCAGCAGTGCAGGACAGGTTAATGAAAAACTGTTTTTT.

This clone was counted only a few times. CDR3 nucleotide sequence: TGTGCCAGCAGCTCCGGTGGGGGACAGGGGGCTCGAGGGCAGTACTTC. Translating gives CASSSGGGQGARGQYF. This chain links TRBV11-3 with TRBJ2-7; 12 positions agree with TRBD1. Trimming took 4 bases from V and 9 from J; bases not matched to a gene: 13. Germline V gives CDR1 SGHNT, CDR2 YENEEA. This CDR3 has 16 residues.

In this sample, this clone turned up a few times. Here the CDR3 reads CASGTAETGELFF. CDR3 sequence (DNA): TGTGCCAGCGGGACCGCCGAAACCGGGGAGCTGTTTTTT. The chain has TRBV9 and TRBJ2-2; D possibly matches TRBD1 or TRBD2 (5 bases each). The CDR3 sequence is 13 residues long. Trimming took off 7 bases at V and 5 bases at J, with 12 bases between the two ends. Germline assignment: CDR1 SGDLS and CDR2 YYNGEE. Full variable domain (remainder filled in from reference TRBV9 and TRBJ2-2): DSGVTQTPKHLITATGQRVTLRCSPRSGDLSVYWYQQSLDQGLQFLIQYYNGEERAKGNILERFSAQQFPDLHSELNLSSLELGDSALYFCASGTAETGELFFGEGSRLTVL.

In its sample, this clone is large. The chain recombines TRBV11-3 with TRBJ2-1; tentative D call: TRBD2 (7 bases). From germline, CDR1 is SGHNT and CDR2 YENEEA. V was shortened by 3 bases and J by 5 bases, with 11 bases between the two germline ends. CDR3 length: 14 amino acids. CDR3 bases: TGTGCCAGCAGCTTGCGGCGGGGGCACAATGAGCAGTTCTTC. Its translation is CASSLRRGHNEQFF.

This clone came up a few times. The chain uses TRBV11-3 and TRBJ2-1; 7 nucleotides line up with TRBD2. From germline, CDR1 is SGHNT and CDR2 YENEEA. V was clipped by 3 bases and J by 4 bases; unmatched bases: 6. There are 15 residues in the CDR3. CDR3 DNA: TGTGCCAGCAGCTTTCTAGCGGATCCTTACAATGAGCAGTTCTTC. This translates into CASSFLADPYNEQFF.

This clone was seen more than once but under ten times. This chain links TRBV28 with TRBJ1-2; 7 bases agree with TRBD1. CDR3 length: 13 residues. V lost 9 bases to trimming and J lost 0 bases; unmatched junction nucleotides: 4. Germline values: CDR1 MDHEN, CDR2 SYDVKM. DNA for the CDR3: TGTGCCAGTCAGGGGGGGACTAACTATGGCTACACCTTC. Translated: CASQGGTNYGYTF.

The V gene is TRBV29-1, the J gene TRBJ1-1; 11 nucleotides align to TRBD1. CDR3 size: 13 residues. The V and J ends lost 3 bases and 6 bases, in that order; junction bases with no gene match: 3. Germline V gene sequence: CDR1 SQVTM, CDR2 ANQGSEA. The DNA for the CDR3 is TGCAGCGTTGAGCCGGGACAGGGGGCTGAAGCTTTCTTT. Amino acids: CSVEPGQGAEAFF. The whole variable domain, filled in from reference TRBV29-1 and TRBJ1-1, reads SAVISQKPSRDICQRGTSLTIQCQVDSQVTMMFWYRQQPGQSLTLIATANQGSEATYESGFVIDKFPISRPNLTFSTLTVSNMSPEDSSIYLCSVEPGQGAEAFFGQGTRLTVV.

In its sample, this clone was seen a few times. The V gene is TRBV29-1, the J gene TRBJ2-1; tentative D call: TRBD1 (6 bases). Trimming shortened V by 4 bases and J by 9 bases, and 16 bases separated the two germline ends. The germline V gene has CDR1 SQVTM and CDR2 ANQGSEA. This CDR3 has 13 amino acids. CDR3 bases: TGCAGCGTTGTATATCTGGGGGCCTTTGAGCAGTTCTTC. Its translation: CSVVYLGAFEQFF.

This clone was seen more than once but under ten times. The J gene is TRBJ2-4, the V gene TRBV28; no firm D call. CDR1 is MDHEN and CDR2 is SYDVKM in the germline V gene. CDR3 length: 15 residues. Trimming took 6 bases from V and 0 from J, leaving 12 bases between them. Here the CDR3 reads CASSRRYLAKNIQYF. DNA for the CDR3: TGTGCCAGCAGCCGTCGGTACTTAGCCAAAAACATTCAGTACTTC. Combining the CDR3 with reference TRBV28 and TRBJ2-4 gives the whole variable domain DVKVTQSSRYLVKRTGEKVFLECVQDMDHENMFWYRQDPGLGLRLIYFSYDVKMKEKGDIPEGYSVSREKKERFSLILESASTNQTSMYLCASSRRYLAKNIQYFGAGTRLSVL.

This clone occurred a few times. This sequence joins TRBV7-1 and TRBJ2-1; 8 nucleotides agree with TRBD1. TRBV7-1 is an ORF for which the function is uncertain. V lost 8 bases to trimming and J lost 7 bases; unmatched junction nucleotides: 10. CDR3 length: 14 amino acids. The CDR3, as DNA: TGTGCCAGCTCTCGGACAGGGACGGGTAATGAGCAGTTCTTC. Protein sequence: CASSRTGTGNEQFF.

The chain recombines TRBV6-8 with TRBJ2-5, with 7 bases that match TRBD1. The CDR3 has 16 amino acids. Germline lookup yields CDR1 MNHGY and CDR2 SAAAGT. V was pared by 2 bases and J by 5 bases, with 11 bases of the junction left unmatched. The CDR3 protein is CASSYPTRQGDETQYF. Here the CDR3 DNA reads TGTGCCAGCAGTTACCCAACCCGACAGGGAGATGAGACCCAGTACTTC.

This clone was observed a handful of times. The chain joins TRBV28 to TRBJ2-6; no firm D call. CDR1 is MDHEN and CDR2 is SYDVKM in the germline V gene. Between the trimmed V and J ends, which lost 3 bases and 4 bases, there was a span of 4 bases. The length of the CDR3 is 13 residues. The CDR3 DNA is TGTGCCAGCAGTTTGCCCGGGGCCAACGTCCTGACTTTC. Residues: CASSLPGANVLTF.

This chain uses TRBV19 with TRBJ1-4; unclear D gene. The CDR3 totals 14 residues. V was cut by 2 bases and J by 6 bases, with 10 bases left in between. CDR1 is LNHDA, CDR2 SQIVND, per germline (reference sequence). The CDR3 sequence is CASSITGAYEKLFF. In DNA, the CDR3 is TGTGCCAGTAGTATAACTGGAGCTTATGAAAAACTGTTTTTT.

There are a few counts of this clone. The chain links TRBV11-3 to TRBJ1-3; the D is unclear. CDR3 length equals 14 residues. Deletions cut 5 bases from V and 0 bases from J, with 8 bases between. The germline V gene has CDR1 SGHNT and CDR2 YENEEA. The CDR3 DNA reads as TGTGCCAGCAGCCGGACGGACTCTGGAAACACCATATATTTT. The encoded protein is CASSRTDSGNTIYF.